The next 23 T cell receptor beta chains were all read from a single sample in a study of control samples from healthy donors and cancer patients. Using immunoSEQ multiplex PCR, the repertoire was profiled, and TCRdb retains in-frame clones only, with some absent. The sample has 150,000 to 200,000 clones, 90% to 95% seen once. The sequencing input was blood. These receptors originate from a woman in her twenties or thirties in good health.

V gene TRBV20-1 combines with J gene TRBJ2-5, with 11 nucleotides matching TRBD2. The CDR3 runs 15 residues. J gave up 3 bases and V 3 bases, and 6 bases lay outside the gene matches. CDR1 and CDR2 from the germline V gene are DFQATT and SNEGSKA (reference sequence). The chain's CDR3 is CSASPSGRKEETQYF. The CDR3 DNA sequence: TGCAGTGCTAGTCCTAGCGGGAGGAAAGAAGAGACCCAGTACTTC.

CDR3 DNA sequence: TGTGCCAGCAGCCGGGACAATGAGCAGTTCTTC. It encodes CASSRDNEQFF. This chain connects TRBV12-3 or TRBV12-4 to TRBJ2-1; D not resolved. This CDR3 has 11 residues. Trimming pared 6 bases from V and 5 bases from J, leaving 5 bases between.

This CDR3 reads CASSLFNTGELFF. The DNA for the CDR3 is TGTGCCAGCAGTTTATTCAACACCGGGGAGCTGTTTTTT. The rearrangement uses TRBV12-3 or TRBV12-4 and TRBJ2-2; no clear D. Trimming stripped 2 bases from V and 2 bases from J, with 3 bases between. CDR3 length equals 13 residues.

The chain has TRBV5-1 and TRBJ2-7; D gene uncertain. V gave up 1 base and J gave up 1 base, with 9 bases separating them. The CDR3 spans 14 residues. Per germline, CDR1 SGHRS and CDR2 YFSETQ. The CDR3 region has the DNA TGCGCCAGCAGCTTGACACCGCCGTCCTACGAGCAGTACTTC. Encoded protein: CASSLTPPSYEQYF.

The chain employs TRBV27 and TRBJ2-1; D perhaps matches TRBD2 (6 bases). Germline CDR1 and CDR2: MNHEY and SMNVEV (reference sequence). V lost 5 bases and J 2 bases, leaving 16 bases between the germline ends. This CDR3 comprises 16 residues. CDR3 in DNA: TGTGCCAGCAGTCTTAGCGGCCCACCAACCTACAATGAGCAGTTCTTC. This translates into CASSLSGPPTYNEQFF.

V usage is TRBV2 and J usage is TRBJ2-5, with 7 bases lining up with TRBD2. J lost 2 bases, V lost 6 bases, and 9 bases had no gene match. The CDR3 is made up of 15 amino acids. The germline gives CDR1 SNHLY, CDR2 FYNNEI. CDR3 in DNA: TGTGCCAGCAGGTGGGGGGGGGAACCTCAAGAGACCCAGTACTTC. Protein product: CASRWGGEPQETQYF.

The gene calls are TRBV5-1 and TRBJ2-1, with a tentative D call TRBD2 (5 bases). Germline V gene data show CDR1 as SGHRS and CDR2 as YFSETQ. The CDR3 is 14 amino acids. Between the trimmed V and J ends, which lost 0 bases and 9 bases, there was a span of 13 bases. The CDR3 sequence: CASSLAVLAGEQFF. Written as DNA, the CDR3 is TGCGCCAGCAGCTTGGCGGTTCTAGCAGGTGAGCAGTTCTTC.

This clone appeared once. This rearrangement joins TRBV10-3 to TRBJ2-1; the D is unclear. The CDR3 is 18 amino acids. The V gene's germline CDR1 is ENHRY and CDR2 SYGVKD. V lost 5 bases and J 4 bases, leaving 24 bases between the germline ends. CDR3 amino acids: CAISHKEADTTLYNEQFF. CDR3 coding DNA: TGTGCCATCAGTCATAAAGAAGCAGACACAACTCTATACAATGAGCAGTTCTTC.

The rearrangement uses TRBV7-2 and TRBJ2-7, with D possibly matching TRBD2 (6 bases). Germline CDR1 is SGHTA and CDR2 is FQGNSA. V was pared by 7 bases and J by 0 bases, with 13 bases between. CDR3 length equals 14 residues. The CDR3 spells CASTGGLGSYEQYF. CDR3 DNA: TGTGCCAGCACCGGGGGTCTCGGCTCCTACGAGCAGTACTTC.

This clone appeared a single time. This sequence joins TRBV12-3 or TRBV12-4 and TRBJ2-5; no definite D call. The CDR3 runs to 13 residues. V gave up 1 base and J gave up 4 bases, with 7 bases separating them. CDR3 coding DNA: TGTGCCAGCAGTTTAGAGGGCGCAGAGACCCAGTACTTC. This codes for CASSLEGAETQYF.

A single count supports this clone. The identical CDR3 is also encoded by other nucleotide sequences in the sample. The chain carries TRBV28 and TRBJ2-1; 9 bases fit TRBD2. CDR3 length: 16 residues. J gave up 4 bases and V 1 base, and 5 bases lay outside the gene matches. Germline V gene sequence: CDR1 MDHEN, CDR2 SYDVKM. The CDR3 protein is CASSLLTSGLYNEQFF. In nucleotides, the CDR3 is TGTGCCAGCAGTTTATTAACTAGCGGGTTGTACAATGAGCAGTTCTTC. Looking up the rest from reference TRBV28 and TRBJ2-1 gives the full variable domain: DVKVTQSSRYLVKRTGEKVFLECVQDMDHENMFWYRQDPGLGLRLIYFSYDVKMKEKGDIPEGYSVSREKKERFSLILESASTNQTSMYLCASSLLTSGLYNEQFFGPGTRLTVL.

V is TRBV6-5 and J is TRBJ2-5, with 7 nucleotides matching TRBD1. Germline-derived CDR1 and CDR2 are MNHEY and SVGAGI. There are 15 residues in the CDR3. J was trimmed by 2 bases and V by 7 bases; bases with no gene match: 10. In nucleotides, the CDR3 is TGTGCCAGCACGGAAAACAGGGGAAGGCAAGAGACCCAGTACTTC. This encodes CASTENRGRQETQYF.

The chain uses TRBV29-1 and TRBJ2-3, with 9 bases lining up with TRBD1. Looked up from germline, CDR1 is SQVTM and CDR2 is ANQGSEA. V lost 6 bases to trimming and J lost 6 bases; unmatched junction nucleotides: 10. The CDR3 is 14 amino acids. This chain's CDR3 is CSVVDRGKSDTQYF. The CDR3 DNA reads TGCAGCGTCGTTGACAGGGGGAAATCGGATACGCAGTATTTT.

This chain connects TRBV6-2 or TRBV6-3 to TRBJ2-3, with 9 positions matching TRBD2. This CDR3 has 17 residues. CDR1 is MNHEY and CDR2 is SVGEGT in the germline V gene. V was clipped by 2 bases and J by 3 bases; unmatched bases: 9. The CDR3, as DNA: TGTGCCAGCAGTTACCCCCTTAGCGGGGGTCCGACAGATACGCAGTATTTT. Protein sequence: CASSYPLSGGPTDTQYF.

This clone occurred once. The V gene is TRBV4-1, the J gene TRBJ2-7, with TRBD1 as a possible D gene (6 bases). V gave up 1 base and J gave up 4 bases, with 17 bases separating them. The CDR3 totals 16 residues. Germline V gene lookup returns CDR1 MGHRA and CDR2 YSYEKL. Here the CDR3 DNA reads TGCGCCAGCAGCCAAGGTACAGCGGAAGGGGGTTACGAGCAGTACTTC. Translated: CASSQGTAEGGYEQYF.

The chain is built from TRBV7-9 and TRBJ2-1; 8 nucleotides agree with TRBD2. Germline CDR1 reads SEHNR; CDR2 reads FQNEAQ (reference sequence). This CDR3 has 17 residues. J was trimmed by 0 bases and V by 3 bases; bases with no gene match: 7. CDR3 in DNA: TGTGCCAGCAGCTTCGTTCCTAGCGGGCTCTCCTACAATGAGCAGTTCTTC. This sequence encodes CASSFVPSGLSYNEQFF. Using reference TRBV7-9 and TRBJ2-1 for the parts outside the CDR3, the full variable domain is DTGVSQNPRHKITKRGQNVTFRCDPISEHNRLYWYRQTLGQGPEFLTYFQNEAQLEKSRLLSDRFSAERPKGSFSTLEIQRTEQGDSAMYLCASSFVPSGLSYNEQFFGPGTRLTVL.

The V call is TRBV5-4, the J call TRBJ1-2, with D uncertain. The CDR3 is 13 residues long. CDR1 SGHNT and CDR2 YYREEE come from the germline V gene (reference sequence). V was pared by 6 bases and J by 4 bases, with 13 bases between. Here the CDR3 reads CASTLAGLYGYTF. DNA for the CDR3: TGTGCCAGCACCCTCGCAGGCCTCTATGGCTACACCTTC.

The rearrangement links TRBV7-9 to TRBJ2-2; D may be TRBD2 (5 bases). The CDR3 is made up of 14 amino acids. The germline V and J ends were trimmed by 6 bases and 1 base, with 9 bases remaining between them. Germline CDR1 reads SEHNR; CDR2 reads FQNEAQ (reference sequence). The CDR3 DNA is TGTGCCAGCAGTTCTAGCCAGAACACCGGGGAGCTGTTTTTT. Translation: CASSSSQNTGELFF. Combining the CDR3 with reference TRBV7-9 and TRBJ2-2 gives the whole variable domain DTGVSQNPRHKITKRGQNVTFRCDPISEHNRLYWYRQTLGQGPEFLTYFQNEAQLEKSRLLSDRFSAERPKGSFSTLEIQRTEQGDSAMYLCASSSSQNTGELFFGEGSRLTVL.

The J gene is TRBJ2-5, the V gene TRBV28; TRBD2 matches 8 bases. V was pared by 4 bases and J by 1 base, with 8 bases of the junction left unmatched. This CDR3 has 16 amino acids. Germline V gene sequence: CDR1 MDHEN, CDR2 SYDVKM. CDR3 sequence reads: CASSSEREWSQETQYF. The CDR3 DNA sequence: TGTGCCAGCAGTTCGGAGCGGGAGTGGTCCCAAGAGACCCAGTACTTC.

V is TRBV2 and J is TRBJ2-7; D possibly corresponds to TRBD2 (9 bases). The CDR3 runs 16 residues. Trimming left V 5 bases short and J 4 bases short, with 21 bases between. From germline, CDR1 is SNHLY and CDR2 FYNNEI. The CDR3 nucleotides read TGTGCCAGCAGTACCCAGGGGGCTAGCGGGAAGTACGAGCAGTACTTC. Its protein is CASSTQGASGKYEQYF.

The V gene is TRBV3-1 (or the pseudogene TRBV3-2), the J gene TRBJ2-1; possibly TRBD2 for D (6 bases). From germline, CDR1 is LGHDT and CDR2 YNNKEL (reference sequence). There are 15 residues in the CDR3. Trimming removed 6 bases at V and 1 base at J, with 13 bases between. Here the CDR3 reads CASSPGTGSYNEQFF. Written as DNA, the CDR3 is TGTGCCAGCAGTCCCGGGACTGGTTCCTACAATGAGCAGTTCTTC.

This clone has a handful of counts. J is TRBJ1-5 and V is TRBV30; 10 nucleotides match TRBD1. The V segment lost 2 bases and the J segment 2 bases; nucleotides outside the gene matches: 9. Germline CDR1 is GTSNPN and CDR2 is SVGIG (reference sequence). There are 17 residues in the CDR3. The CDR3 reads CAWSTGTGVLGNQPQHF. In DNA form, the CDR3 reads TGTGCCTGGAGTACCGGGACAGGGGTTCTGGGCAATCAGCCCCAGCATTTT.

DNA for the CDR3: TGTGCCAGCAGCTTAAGGGAGGGAGCCTACGAGCAGTACTTC. Translating it yields CASSLREGAYEQYF. J is TRBJ2-7 and V is TRBV7-8; the match to TRBD2 covers 7 bases. Trimming took 2 bases from V and 2 from J; bases not matched to a gene: 3. CDR1 SGHVS and CDR2 FQNEAQ come from the germline V gene. The CDR3 is made up of 14 amino acids.